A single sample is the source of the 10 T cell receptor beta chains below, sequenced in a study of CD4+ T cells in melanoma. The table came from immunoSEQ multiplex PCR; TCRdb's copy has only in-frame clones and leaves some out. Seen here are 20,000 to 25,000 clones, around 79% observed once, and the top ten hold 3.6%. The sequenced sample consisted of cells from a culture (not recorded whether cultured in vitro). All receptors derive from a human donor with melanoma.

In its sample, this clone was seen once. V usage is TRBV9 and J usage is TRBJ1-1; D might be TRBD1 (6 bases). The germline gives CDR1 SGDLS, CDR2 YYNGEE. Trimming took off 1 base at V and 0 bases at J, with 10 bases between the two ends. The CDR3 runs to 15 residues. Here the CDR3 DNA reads TGTGCCAGCAGCGTAACGGACAGTCTGAACACTGAAGCTTTCTTT. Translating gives CASSVTDSLNTEAFF.

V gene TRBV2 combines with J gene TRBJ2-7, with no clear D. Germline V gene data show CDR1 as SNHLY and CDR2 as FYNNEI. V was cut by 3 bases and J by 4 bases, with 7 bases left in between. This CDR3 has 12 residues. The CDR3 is CASSDSGYEQYF. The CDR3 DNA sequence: TGTGCCAGCAGTGATTCAGGATACGAGCAGTACTTC.

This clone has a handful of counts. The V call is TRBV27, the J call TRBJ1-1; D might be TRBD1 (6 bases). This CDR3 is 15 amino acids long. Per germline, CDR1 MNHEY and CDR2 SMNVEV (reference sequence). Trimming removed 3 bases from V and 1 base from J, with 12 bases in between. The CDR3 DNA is TGTGCCAGCAGTTTGGAGGCGGGACAGAACACTGAAGCTTTCTTT. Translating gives CASSLEAGQNTEAFF.

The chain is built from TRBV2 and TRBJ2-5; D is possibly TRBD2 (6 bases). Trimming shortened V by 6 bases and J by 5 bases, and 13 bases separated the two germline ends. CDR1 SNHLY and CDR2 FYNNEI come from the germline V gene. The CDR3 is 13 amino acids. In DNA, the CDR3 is TGTGCCAGCAGAGGCGGGAACTGGGAGACCCAGTACTTC. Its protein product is CASRGGNWETQYF. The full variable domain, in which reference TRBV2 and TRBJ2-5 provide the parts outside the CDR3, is EPEVTQTPSHQVTQMGQEVILRCVPISNHLYFYWYRQILGQKVEFLVSFYNNEISEKSEIFDDQFSVERPDGSNFTLKIRSTKLEDSAMYFCASRGGNWETQYFGPGTRLLVL.

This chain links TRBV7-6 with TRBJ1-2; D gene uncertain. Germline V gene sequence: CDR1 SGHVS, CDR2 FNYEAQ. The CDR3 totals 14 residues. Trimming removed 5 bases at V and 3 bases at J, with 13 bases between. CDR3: CASSPQNMYYGYTF. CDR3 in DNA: TGTGCCAGCAGCCCCCAAAACATGTACTATGGCTACACCTTC.

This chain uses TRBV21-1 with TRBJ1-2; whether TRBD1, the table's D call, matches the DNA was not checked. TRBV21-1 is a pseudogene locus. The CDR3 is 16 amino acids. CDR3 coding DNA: TGTGCCAGCAGCACCTCTAGACAGCCCCCTCCCTATGGCTACACCTTC. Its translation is CASSTSRQPPPYGYTF.

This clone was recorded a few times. This CDR3 is CSVQGAAGYTF. The CDR3 nucleotides read TGCAGCGTTCAGGGGGCCGCTGGCTACACCTTC. The gene calls are TRBV29-1 and TRBJ1-2, with 8 bases matching TRBD1. The J segment lost 7 bases and the V segment lost 5 bases, leaving 3 bases of the junction unmatched. Germline CDR1 is SQVTM and CDR2 is ANQGSEA. The CDR3 spans 11 residues. Combining the CDR3 with reference TRBV29-1 and TRBJ1-2 gives the whole variable domain SAVISQKPSRDICQRGTSLTIQCQVDSQVTMMFWYRQQPGQSLTLIATANQGSEATYESGFVIDKFPISRPNLTFSTLTVSNMSPEDSSIYLCSVQGAAGYTFGSGTRLTVV.

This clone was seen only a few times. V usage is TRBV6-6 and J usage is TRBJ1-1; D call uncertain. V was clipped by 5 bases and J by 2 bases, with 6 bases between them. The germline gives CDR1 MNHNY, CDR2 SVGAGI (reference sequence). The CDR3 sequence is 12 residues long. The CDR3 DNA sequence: TGTGCCAGCAGTCCCTCTAACACTGAAGCTTTCTTT. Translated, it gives CASSPSNTEAFF.

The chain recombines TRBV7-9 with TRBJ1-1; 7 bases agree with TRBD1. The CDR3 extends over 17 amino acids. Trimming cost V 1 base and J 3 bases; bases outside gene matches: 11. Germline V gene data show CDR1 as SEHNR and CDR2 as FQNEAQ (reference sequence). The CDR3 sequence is CASSLGRQGWGDTEAFF. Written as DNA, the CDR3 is TGTGCCAGCAGCTTAGGGAGACAGGGATGGGGAGACACTGAAGCTTTCTTT.

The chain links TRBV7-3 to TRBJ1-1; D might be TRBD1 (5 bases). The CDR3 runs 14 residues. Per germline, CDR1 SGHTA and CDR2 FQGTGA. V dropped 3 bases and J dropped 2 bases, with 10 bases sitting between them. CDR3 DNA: TGTGCCAGCAGCTTTTCAGGGACTAACACTGAAGCTTTCTTT. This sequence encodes CASSFSGTNTEAFF.